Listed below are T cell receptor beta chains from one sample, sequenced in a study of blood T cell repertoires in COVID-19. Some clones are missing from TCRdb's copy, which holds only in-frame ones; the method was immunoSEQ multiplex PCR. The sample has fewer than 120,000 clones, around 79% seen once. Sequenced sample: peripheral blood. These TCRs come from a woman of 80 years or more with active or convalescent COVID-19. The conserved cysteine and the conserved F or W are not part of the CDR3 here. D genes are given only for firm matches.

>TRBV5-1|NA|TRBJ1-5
ASSLGALGGDNQPQH
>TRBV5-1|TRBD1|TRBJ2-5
ASSLPGQGEETQY
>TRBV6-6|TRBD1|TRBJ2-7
ASSSRDRGGYEQY
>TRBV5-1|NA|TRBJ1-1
ASSFHGNTEAF
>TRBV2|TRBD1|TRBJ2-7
ASSDQGAGYEQY
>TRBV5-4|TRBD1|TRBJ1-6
ASSSRQGSGSPLH
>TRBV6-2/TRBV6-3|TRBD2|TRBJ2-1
ASSRTSGYNEQF
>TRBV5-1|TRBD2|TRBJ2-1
ASSLNPLPAGGSHEQF
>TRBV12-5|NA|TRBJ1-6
ASGLGEGRNSPLH
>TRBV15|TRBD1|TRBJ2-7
ATSTSGQGTYEQY
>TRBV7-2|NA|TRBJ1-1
ASSLGRASLAF
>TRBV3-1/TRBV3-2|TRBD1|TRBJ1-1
ASSPYQGARTEAF
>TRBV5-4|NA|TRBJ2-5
ASSPHWGRETQY
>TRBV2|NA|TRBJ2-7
ASSPQSYEQY
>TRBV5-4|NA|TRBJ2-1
ASSLGGKVEGEQF
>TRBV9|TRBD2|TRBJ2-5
ASSVGGRPGETQY
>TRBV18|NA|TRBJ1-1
ASSPGHLNTEAF
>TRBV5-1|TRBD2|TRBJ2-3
ASGQGTSGSTDTQY
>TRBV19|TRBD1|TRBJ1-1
ASSPRGPTEAF
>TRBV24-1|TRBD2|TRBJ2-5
ATSEGTSGSAGETQY
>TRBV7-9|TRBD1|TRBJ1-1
ASSQQGQGTEAF
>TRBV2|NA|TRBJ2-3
ASSEDQSTDTQY
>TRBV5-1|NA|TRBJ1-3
ASSPPDIGNTIY
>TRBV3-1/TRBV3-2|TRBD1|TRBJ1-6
ASSAQTGVYNSPLH
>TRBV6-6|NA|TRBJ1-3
ASSYPEGGVRNTIY
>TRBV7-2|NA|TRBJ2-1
ASSPVYGSGSYNEQF
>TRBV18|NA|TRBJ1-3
ASSPDRSSGNTIY
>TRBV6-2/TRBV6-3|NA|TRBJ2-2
ASSRPGVTGELF
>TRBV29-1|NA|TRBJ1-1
SVRLKTNTEAF
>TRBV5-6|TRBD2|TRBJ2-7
ASSLGWREVSYEQY
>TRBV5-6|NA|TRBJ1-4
ASSLDKYEKLF
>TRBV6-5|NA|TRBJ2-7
ASRPETGYYEQY
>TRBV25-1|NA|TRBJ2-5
ASSDPPQETQY
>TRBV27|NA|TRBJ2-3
ASSESGTDYTDTQY
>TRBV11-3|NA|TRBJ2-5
ASSPGAQETQY
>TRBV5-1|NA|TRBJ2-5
ASSLGSQETQY
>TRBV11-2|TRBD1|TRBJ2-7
ASSYYPGQGAGSSYEQY
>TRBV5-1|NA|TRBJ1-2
ASSDDSNYGYT
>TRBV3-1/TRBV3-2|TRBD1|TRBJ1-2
ASSPWTGEGYGYT
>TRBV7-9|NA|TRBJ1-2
ASSPARQNYGYT
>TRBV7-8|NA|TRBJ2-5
ASSLGTFQETQY
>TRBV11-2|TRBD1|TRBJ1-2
ASSLQPDRVNYGYT
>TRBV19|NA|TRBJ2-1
ASRKNRDTPYNEQF
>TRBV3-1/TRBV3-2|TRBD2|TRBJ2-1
ASSSIGLAGVKHEQF
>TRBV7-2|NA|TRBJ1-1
ASSFSPRNTEAF
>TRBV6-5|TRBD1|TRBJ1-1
ASRGQTKGTEAF
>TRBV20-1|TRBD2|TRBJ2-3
SASAPGRAFTDTQY
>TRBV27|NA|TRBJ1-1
ASSMDSRGFRNTEAF
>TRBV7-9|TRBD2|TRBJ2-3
ASSRRLAGDTDTQY
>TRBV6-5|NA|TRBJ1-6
ASSWLGRLNSPLH
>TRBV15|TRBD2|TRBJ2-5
ATSRAPSGSETQY
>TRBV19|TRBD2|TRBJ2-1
ASSPRLAGDDEQF
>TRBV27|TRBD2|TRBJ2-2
ASRGLAGEGELF
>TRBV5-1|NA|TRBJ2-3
ASSLVSGADTQY
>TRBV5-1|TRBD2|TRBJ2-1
ASSSRFSGTSSYNEQF